One and the same sample provided the 23 T cell receptor beta chains below, sequenced in a study of cytomegalovirus exposure and HLA in healthy donors (TCRdb year 2017). The library was prepared using the immunoSEQ multiplex PCR assay. For the multiplex PCR, a mixture combining 60 forward primers for TCR Vbeta segments and 13 reverse primers for TCR Jbeta segments was used. The immuneACCESS repertoire file appears here via TCRdb, limited to in-frame rearrangements. These files lack a portion of the clones; in checked studies, under half of the deficit traces to unresolved V genes, and the cause of the others is not known. This sample has under 150,000 clones in its table, and about 76% of those were observed once. The leading ten clones occupy 2.5% to 3.5% of the sample. What was sequenced was PBMCs. The origin of the receptors is a female donor in good health and CMV-seronegative.

This clone was observed many times. The chain joins TRBV5-1 to TRBJ1-1; 9 nucleotides match TRBD1. CDR3 length equals 14 residues. CDR1 and CDR2 from the germline V gene are SGHRS and YFSETQ. Trimming removed 4 bases from V and 3 bases from J; junction bases left unmatched: 4. CDR3 sequence reads: CASSGGTGYTEAFF. In nucleotides, the CDR3 is TGCGCCAGCAGCGGGGGGACAGGGTACACTGAAGCTTTCTTT.

The gene calls are TRBV28 and TRBJ2-7; the D gene is possibly TRBD1 (6 bases). CDR1 and CDR2 (germline): MDHEN, SYDVKM. V was cut by 5 bases and J by 6 bases, with 17 bases left in between. The CDR3 is 14 residues long. This CDR3 is CASSPLQGLGEQYF. Here the CDR3 DNA reads TGTGCCAGCAGTCCGTTACAGGGATTAGGCGAGCAGTACTTC.

The rearrangement uses TRBV19 and TRBJ1-2; D uncertain. CDR1 and CDR2 (germline): LNHDA, SQIVND (reference sequence). CDR3 size: 13 residues. Trimming stripped 9 bases from V and 4 bases from J, with 15 bases between. The CDR3 bases are TGTGCCAGCGTGGGCCGACGAATCTATGGCTACACCTTC. Its protein is CASVGRRIYGYTF.

This sequence joins TRBV4-3 and TRBJ2-5; 9 bases line up with TRBD2. Unmatched junction bases numbered 2, after V lost 1 base and J lost 5 bases. The CDR3 spans 14 residues. Germline CDR1 LGHNA, CDR2 YSLEER. CDR3 DNA: TGCGCCAGCAGCCAAGTGAGCGGGGGGGAGACCCAGTACTTC. Translated: CASSQVSGGETQYF.

The chain employs TRBV7-2 and TRBJ2-7; 9 nucleotides line up with TRBD2. Germline assignment: CDR1 SGHTA and CDR2 FQGNSA. CDR3 size: 15 residues. The J segment lost 2 bases and the V segment lost 1 base, leaving 3 bases of the junction unmatched. The CDR3 sequence is CASSLGSSGAYEQYF. The CDR3 nucleotides are TGTGCCAGCAGCTTAGGTTCTAGCGGGGCCTACGAGCAGTACTTC.

The chain recombines TRBV18 with TRBJ1-1, with a tentative D call TRBD1 (5 bases). V lost 2 bases, J lost 4 bases, and 11 bases lay in between. CDR3 length equals 14 residues. Germline assignment: CDR1 KGHSH and CDR2 LQKENI. CDR3 in amino acids: CASSPWGEGTEAFF. In DNA, the CDR3 is TGTGCCAGCTCACCATGGGGGGAGGGCACTGAAGCTTTCTTT.

The V call is TRBV9, the J call TRBJ1-5; 11 bases fit TRBD1. Germline values: CDR1 SGDLS, CDR2 YYNGEE. V trimming: 4 bases; J trimming: 7 bases; junction bases outside the gene matches: 7. This CDR3 comprises 15 residues. CDR3 nucleotide sequence: TGTGCCAGCAGCCCAACGGGGGACAGGGGGCAGCCCCAGCATTTT. Translating gives CASSPTGDRGQPQHF. Supplemented by reference TRBV9 and TRBJ1-5, the full variable domain reads DSGVTQTPKHLITATGQRVTLRCSPRSGDLSVYWYQQSLDQGLQFLIQYYNGEERAKGNILERFSAQQFPDLHSELNLSSLELGDSALYFCASSPTGDRGQPQHFGDGTRLSIL.

The chain carries TRBV5-1 and TRBJ2-5; 9 bases agree with TRBD2. After removal of 6 bases from V and 3 bases from J, the junction contained 12 bases not matched to a gene. This CDR3 is 16 amino acids long. CDR1 is SGHRS and CDR2 is YFSETQ in the germline V gene. As DNA, the CDR3 is TGCGCCAGCACGTCACTTAGCGGGGGAGCGGAAGAGACCCAGTACTTC. This translates into CASTSLSGGAEETQYF.

In its sample, this clone was seen once. The chain couples TRBV9 to TRBJ2-3; the D gene is possibly TRBD2 (6 bases). CDR1 and CDR2 from the germline V gene are SGDLS and YYNGEE. Trimming stripped 4 bases from V and 4 bases from J, with 13 bases between. The CDR3 has 14 amino acids. This chain's CDR3 is CASSLRDFSDTQYF. In DNA form, the CDR3 reads TGTGCCAGCAGCCTCCGGGACTTCTCAGATACGCAGTATTTT.

The rearrangement links TRBV6-5 to TRBJ1-2; 10 positions agree with TRBD1. CDR3 length: 13 residues. Per the germline V gene, CDR1 is MNHEY and CDR2 is SVGAGI. Trimming removed 6 bases from V and 2 bases from J; junction bases left unmatched: 0. The CDR3 nucleotides are TGTGCCAGCAGGGGACAGGGGAACTATGGCTACACCTTC. It is translated as CASRGQGNYGYTF.

V is TRBV29-1 and J is TRBJ2-3, with D unclear. This CDR3 is built from 12 residues. CDR1 is SQVTM, CDR2 ANQGSEA, per germline. The ends were cut back, 3 bases at V and 3 bases at J, with 7 bases in the middle. The CDR3 DNA follows: TGCAGCGTTGAGACAAGTACAGATACGCAGTATTTT. This codes for CSVETSTDTQYF.

This chain joins TRBV5-1 and TRBJ1-2; no clear D. V was shortened by 0 bases and J by 4 bases, with 13 bases between the two germline ends. In germline, CDR1 is SGHRS, CDR2 YFSETQ. The CDR3 has 15 residues. CDR3 nucleotides: TGCGCCAGCAGCTTGGCCTTCGGGGATACCTATGGCTACACCTTC. Protein product: CASSLAFGDTYGYTF.

The CDR3 DNA follows: TGTGCCAGCAGTGAAATCAGGGCCTCCTACACAGATACGCAGTATTTT. This gives the protein CASSEIRASYTDTQYF. The gene calls are TRBV2 and TRBJ2-3, with D possibly being TRBD1 (5 bases). The CDR3 totals 16 residues. With 2 bases removed from V and 2 bases from J, the gap between germline ends came to 14 bases. Germline V gene data show CDR1 as SNHLY and CDR2 as FYNNEI.

The chain couples TRBV7-6 to TRBJ1-3; possibly TRBD1 for D (5 bases). The CDR3 is 14 amino acids. Trimming left V 4 bases short and J 2 bases short, with 9 bases between. Germline values: CDR1 SGHVS, CDR2 FNYEAQ. The CDR3 sequence: CASSSPGTGNTIYF. Here the CDR3 DNA reads TGTGCCAGCAGCTCGCCAGGGACTGGAAACACCATATATTTT.

CDR3 residues: CSVDRGEDTQYF. CDR3 nucleotides: TGCAGCGTTGACAGGGGGGAAGATACGCAGTATTTT. V gene TRBV29-1 combines with J gene TRBJ2-3; D possibly corresponds to TRBD1 (7 bases). Deletions cut 3 bases from V and 5 bases from J, with 9 bases between. The CDR3 loop spans 12 amino acids. Per germline, CDR1 SQVTM and CDR2 ANQGSEA.

V is TRBV28 and J is TRBJ2-1; a weak D match, TRBD2 (5 bases). CDR1 MDHEN and CDR2 SYDVKM come from the germline V gene. Between the trimmed V and J ends, which lost 8 bases and 9 bases, there was a span of 17 bases. CDR3 length: 13 amino acids. The CDR3 is CASSLGGSGEQFF. Here the CDR3 DNA reads TGTGCCAGCTCCCTTGGAGGTTCGGGTGAGCAGTTCTTC.

This rearrangement joins TRBV4-3 to TRBJ1-2; D possibly corresponds to TRBD1 (6 bases). In germline, CDR1 is LGHNA, CDR2 YSLEER. V was cut by 4 bases and J by 2 bases, with 11 bases left in between. The CDR3 runs 14 residues. Here the CDR3 reads CASSPQQGNYGYTF. The CDR3 DNA is TGCGCCAGCAGCCCCCAACAGGGCAACTATGGCTACACCTTC.

The chain is built from TRBV7-9 and TRBJ2-1; TRBD1 agrees at 11 bases. The CDR3 has 15 residues. Germline V gene sequence: CDR1 SEHNR, CDR2 FQNEAQ (reference sequence). The V gene end was trimmed by 6 bases and the J gene end by 8 bases; junction bases not matched to a gene: 9. Here the CDR3 reads CASRPGTGGLDEQFF. CDR3 coding DNA: TGTGCCAGCAGACCGGGGACAGGGGGTCTGGATGAGCAGTTCTTC.

The count of this clone is one. This chain joins TRBV19 and TRBJ1-5, with TRBD1 identical over 7 bases. V lost 5 bases, J lost 7 bases, and 5 bases stayed unmatched. Per the germline V gene, CDR1 is LNHDA and CDR2 is SQIVND (reference sequence). CDR3 size: 13 residues. CDR3 residues: CASSPGGGQPQHF. As DNA, the CDR3 is TGTGCCAGTAGTCCAGGGGGAGGACAGCCCCAGCATTTT.

Only one count was recorded for this clone. J is TRBJ2-7 and V is TRBV2, with 8 bases lining up with TRBD1. Per the germline V gene, CDR1 is SNHLY and CDR2 is FYNNEI. The CDR3 is made up of 15 amino acids. V lost 6 bases, J lost 5 bases, and 12 bases stayed unmatched. This chain's CDR3 is CASRVDRGIGNEQYF. The CDR3 nucleotides are TGTGCCAGCAGAGTTGACAGGGGTATCGGGAACGAGCAGTACTTC.

The chain links TRBV2 to TRBJ2-2; perhaps TRBD1 as D (5 bases). The CDR3 covers 15 residues. Trimming took off 6 bases at V and 6 bases at J, with 17 bases between the two ends. Germline values: CDR1 SNHLY, CDR2 FYNNEI. CDR3 DNA sequence: TGTGCCAGCAGCCAGCTTCTAACAGGCGCCGGGGAGCTGTTTTTT. Its protein product is CASSQLLTGAGELFF.

The rearrangement joins TRBV18 to TRBJ1-4; maybe TRBD1 (6 bases). The germline V gene encodes CDR1 KGHSH and CDR2 LQKENI. V lost 4 bases to trimming and J lost 7 bases, with 16 bases between them. This CDR3 spans 15 amino acids. CDR3 in DNA: TGTGCCAGCTCACGGGAACAGGGAATCACTGAAAAACTGTTTTTT. Encoded protein: CASSREQGITEKLFF. The whole variable domain, filled in from reference TRBV18 and TRBJ1-4, reads NAGVMQNPRHLVRRRGQEARLRCSPMKGHSHVYWYRQLPEEGLKFMVYLQKENIIDESGMPKERFSAEFPKEGPSILRIQQVVRGDSAAYFCASSREQGITEKLFFGSGTQLSVL.

The J gene is TRBJ2-3, the V gene TRBV15; 8 bases are shared with TRBD1. The CDR3 consists of 13 residues. Germline CDR1 LNHNV, CDR2 YYDKDF (reference sequence). V gave up 0 bases and J gave up 13 bases; unmatched junction bases: 6. This chain's CDR3 is CATSRDGQGVEYF. CDR3 nucleotide sequence: TGTGCCACCAGCAGAGATGGACAGGGTGTCGAGTATTTT.